This entry lists 32 T cell receptor beta chains sequenced from one sample in a study of post-analysis software for immune sequencing data (dated by TCRdb to about 2015). The full study reports these points: Significantly higher frequencies in patients than in controls were found for a few TRBV segments, including TRBV5-6, TRBV5-1 and TRBV20-1.

These receptors' antigens are unknown. Library prep was done by PCR. For sequencing, an Illumina HiSeq 2500 was employed. Unique molecular identifiers were incorporated into TCR beta cDNA libraries to reduce PCR and sequencing biases. TCRdb reworked the public reads: Q25 trimming with fastp, MiXCR clone assembly, productive beta chains retained. Merged by CDR3 protein, the rows form single entries marked with the most common genes and DNA. Present in this sample are 650,000 to 850,000 distinct CDR3 sequences, 46% of which were seen just once. In total, the top ten clones hold 4.9% of the sample. The source material was blood. Receptors were obtained from a girl aged 10-17 years with multiple sclerosis.

As for this clonotype: The germline gene is not matched at one end of the junction; a read error may be the cause. The rearrangement uses TRBV29-1 and TRBJ2-1; D may be TRBD2 (6 bases). Germline V gives CDR1 SQVTM, CDR2 ANQGSEA. The CDR3 is made up of 14 amino acids. This CDR3 reads CGVAQRASYNEQFF. The DNA of the CDR3 is TGCGGCGTTGCCCAGCGGGCCTCCTACAATGAGCAGTTCTTC.

This clonotype turned up a few times. The chain is built from TRBV11-2 and TRBJ2-5; D might be TRBD2 (6 bases). V lost 5 bases and J lost 4, with 14 bases in between. The CDR3 has 14 amino acids. Germline V gene data show CDR1 as SGHAT and CDR2 as FQNNGV. CDR3 nucleotide sequence: TGTGCCAGCAGCGGGAGGCGCGAGGGAGAGACCCAGTACTTC. Its protein is CASSGRREGETQYF.

J is TRBJ2-5 and V is TRBV11-2; 7 bases agree with TRBD1. Trimming took 3 bases from V and 11 from J; bases not matched to a gene: 15. The germline CDR1 and CDR2 sequences are SGHAT and FQNNGV. The CDR3 extends over 15 amino acids. The DNA of the CDR3 is TGTGCCAGCAGCTTGCACACAGGGGCACCCTTGGAGCAGTACTTC. It is translated as CASSLHTGAPLEQYF.

The CDR3 is CASSQDGWGANVLTF. For the CDR3, the DNA is TGCGCCAGCAGCCAAGATGGTTGGGGGGCCAACGTCCTGACTTTC. The J gene is TRBJ2-6, the V gene TRBV4-1, with D hard to call. With 0 bases removed from V and 4 bases from J, the gap between germline ends came to 7 bases. The CDR3 covers 15 residues. CDR1 is MGHRA and CDR2 is YSYEKL in the germline V gene.

This chain uses TRBV30 with TRBJ1-6; D remains unclear. CDR1 is GTSNPN and CDR2 is SVGIG in the germline V gene (reference sequence). This CDR3 contains 12 residues. V lost 2 bases to trimming and J lost 8 bases, with 7 bases between them. CDR3 region: CAWSSTDSPLHF. In DNA form, the CDR3 reads TGTGCCTGGAGTTCGACGGATTCACCCCTCCACTTT.

This chain uses TRBV12-3 or TRBV12-4 with TRBJ1-5, with 7 bases aligning to TRBD1. The CDR3 has 15 amino acids. J was trimmed by 3 bases and V by 6 bases; bases with no gene match: 8. The DNA for the CDR3 is TGTGCCAGCAGCCCGGGACAGATCCTCAATCAGCCCCAGCATTTT. This sequence encodes CASSPGQILNQPQHF.

A few counts support this clonotype. The chain joins TRBV20-1 to TRBJ1-2, with 7 bases lining up with TRBD1. CDR1 DFQATT and CDR2 SNEGSKA come from the germline V gene (reference sequence). V shed 1 base, J shed 6 bases, and the junction held 8 bases outside the gene matches. The CDR3 is made up of 14 amino acids. CDR3 nucleotide sequence: TGCAGTGCTAGAGCCACAGGGGCTGGGGATGGCTACACCTTC. Translated, it gives CSARATGAGDGYTF.

The chain couples TRBV6-2 or TRBV6-3 to TRBJ2-1, with D uncertain. In germline, CDR1 is MNHEY, CDR2 SVGEGT. The ends were cut back, 2 bases at V and 0 bases at J, with 14 bases in the middle. The CDR3 runs 17 residues. The CDR3 DNA follows: TGTGCCAGCAGTTACAAGGTGGCCTTGAGCTCCTACAATGAGCAGTTCTTC. This gives the protein CASSYKVALSSYNEQFF.

This clonotype was counted a few times. The chain couples TRBV20-1 to TRBJ2-4; 7 bases align to TRBD1. Germline trimming cut 6 bases from V and 0 bases from J; bases unmatched to any gene: 8. Looked up from germline, CDR1 is DFQATT and CDR2 is SNEGSKA (reference sequence). The CDR3 is 15 amino acids. The CDR3 sequence: CSAWDRNQAKNIQYF. CDR3 bases: TGCAGTGCCTGGGACAGAAACCAAGCCAAAAACATTCAGTACTTC.

The genes are TRBV9 and TRBJ2-3, with D possibly being TRBD1 or TRBD2 (5 bases each). Germline V gene data show CDR1 as SGDLS and CDR2 as YYNGEE. Trimming left V 4 bases short and J 6 bases short, with 18 bases between. This CDR3 spans 15 amino acids. The chain's CDR3 is CASSPKGRVSDTQYF. As DNA, the CDR3 is TGTGCCAGCAGCCCGAAGGGACGGGTCTCCGATACGCAGTATTTT.

As to this clonotype: A read error may be the cause here, since a much bigger clone is one base away. V and J are TRBV5-1 and TRBJ1-1; 7 positions match TRBD1. Germline V CDR1 and CDR2: SGHRS, YFSETQ. There are 14 residues in the CDR3. The CDR3, as DNA: TGCGCCAGCAGCACCGGGACAGCCAACACTAAAGCTTTCTTT. It encodes CASSTGTANTKAFF. Drawing the rest from reference TRBV5-1 and TRBJ1-1, the complete variable domain is KAGVTQTPRYLIKTRGQQVTLSCSPISGHRSVSWYQQTPGQGLQFLFEYFSETQRNKGNFPGRFSGRQFSNSRSEMNVSTLELGDSALYLCASSTGTANTKAFFGQGTRLTVV.

In its sample, this clonotype was seen once. The V gene is TRBV20-1, the J gene TRBJ2-1; D unresolved. The V end lost 2 bases, the J end lost 5 bases, and 13 bases lay between the germline ends. CDR3 length equals 14 residues. Germline-derived CDR1 and CDR2 are DFQATT and SNEGSKA (reference sequence). The CDR3 sequence: CSARIDSVNNEQFF. CDR3 nucleotides: TGCAGTGCTAGAATCGACTCGGTCAACAATGAGCAGTTCTTC.

This clonotype was recorded a few times. The chain uses TRBV6-5 and TRBJ2-1, with 7 bases aligning to TRBD2. CDR3 length equals 15 residues. CDR1 and CDR2 from the germline V gene are MNHEY and SVGAGI. V shed 6 bases and J 0 bases; nucleotides not matched to a gene: 5. CDR3 sequence (DNA): TGTGCCAGCAGGGACGAGCGGGGCTCCTACAATGAGCAGTTCTTC. Encoded protein: CASRDERGSYNEQFF.

V is TRBV7-9 and J is TRBJ1-6; unclear D gene. CDR1 and CDR2 (germline): SEHNR, FQNEAQ (reference sequence). The V end was cut by 5 bases, the J end by 4 bases, with 9 bases between. The CDR3 has 14 amino acids. The CDR3 region has the DNA TGTGCCAGCAGCGCGGACCGGTATAATTCACCCCTCCACTTT. It is translated as CASSADRYNSPLHF.

This clonotype was counted at least ten times. The CDR3 bases are TGCAGCGGCCTCCTGACAGGGGGCTATAACTATGGCTACACCTTC. It is translated as CSGLLTGGYNYGYTF. The gene calls are TRBV29-1 and TRBJ1-2; 10 nucleotides match TRBD1. The J segment lost 1 base and the V segment lost 7 bases, leaving 9 bases of the junction unmatched. The germline CDR1 and CDR2 sequences are SQVTM and ANQGSEA. There are 15 residues in the CDR3.

The rearrangement joins TRBV6-1 to TRBJ2-7; D call uncertain. This CDR3 has 13 amino acids. The ends were cut back, 5 bases at V and 2 bases at J, with 10 bases in the middle. Germline loops: CDR1 MNHNS, CDR2 SASEGT. DNA of the CDR3: TGTGCCAGCAGTTCCCGGGTCCCCTACGAGCAGTACTTC. As protein: CASSSRVPYEQYF.

The chain uses TRBV13 and TRBJ2-7, with 9 nucleotides matching TRBD2. The CDR3 loop spans 16 amino acids. The J segment lost 4 bases and the V segment lost 4 bases, leaving 11 bases of the junction unmatched. CDR1 and CDR2 (germline): PRHDT, FYEKMQ (reference sequence). The CDR3 spells CASSSPGLAGKYEQYF. The DNA of the CDR3 is TGTGCCAGCAGCTCCCCAGGGCTAGCGGGAAAGTACGAGCAGTACTTC.

The chain joins TRBV27 to TRBJ2-1; 10 bases agree with TRBD2. Germline CDR1 and CDR2: MNHEY and SMNVEV (reference sequence). CDR3 length: 14 amino acids. J lost 7 bases, V lost 3 bases, and 3 bases had no gene match. CDR3 coding DNA: TGTGCCAGCAGTTTTAGCGGGAGGTTAAATGAGCAGTTCTTC. Translating it yields CASSFSGRLNEQFF.

The chain employs TRBV29-1 and TRBJ2-1; 7 bases are shared with TRBD2. The length of the CDR3 is 13 residues. J lost 7 bases, V lost 7 bases, and 10 bases had no gene match. CDR1 and CDR2 from the germline V gene are SQVTM and ANQGSEA. The CDR3 loop reads CSASGWDYNEQFF. CDR3 bases: TGCAGCGCCTCCGGCTGGGACTATAATGAGCAGTTCTTC.

V gene TRBV25-1 combines with J gene TRBJ1-2; D not resolved. Trimming shortened V by 2 bases and J by 5 bases, and 18 bases separated the two germline ends. The V gene's germline CDR1 is MGHDK and CDR2 SYGVNS. There are 16 residues in the CDR3. The CDR3 protein is CASSEGVGVYHYGYTF. The CDR3 nucleotides read TGTGCCAGCAGTGAAGGGGTAGGCGTGTATCATTATGGCTACACCTTC.

This clonotype was seen a handful of times. This chain joins TRBV4-1 and TRBJ2-1; TRBD2 aligns across 11 bases. The CDR3 contains 16 residues. CDR1 and CDR2 (germline): MGHRA, YSYEKL. Trimming took 4 bases from V and 4 from J; bases not matched to a gene: 6. The CDR3 nucleotides are TGCGCCAGCAGCCCCGGACTAGCGGGCATATACAATGAGCAGTTCTTC. Protein: CASSPGLAGIYNEQFF.

The rearrangement joins TRBV6-6 to TRBJ1-5; 9 nucleotides align to TRBD1. Trimming removed 5 bases from V and 4 bases from J; junction bases left unmatched: 6. CDR3 size: 15 residues. In germline, CDR1 is MNHNY, CDR2 SVGAGI (reference sequence). This chain's CDR3 is CASSTGTGLNQPQHF. In nucleotides, the CDR3 is TGTGCCAGCAGTACAGGGACAGGGCTTAATCAGCCCCAGCATTTT.

V is TRBV29-1 and J is TRBJ1-1; D is perhaps TRBD1 (5 bases). CDR3 size: 14 residues. Germline V gene data show CDR1 as SQVTM and CDR2 as ANQGSEA. The V and J ends lost 6 bases and 3 bases respectively, with 17 bases between them. CDR3: CSVGELARDTEAFF. In DNA, the CDR3 is TGCAGCGTGGGGGAGTTGGCAAGGGACACTGAAGCTTTCTTT.

This chain uses TRBV9 with TRBJ2-3, with 10 bases identical to TRBD2. Germline CDR1 and CDR2: SGDLS and YYNGEE. This CDR3 has 17 residues. Trimming at V came to 2 bases and at J to 1 base, leaving 7 bases not matched to a gene. The CDR3 reads CASSVDLAGERTDTQYF. The DNA of the CDR3 is TGTGCCAGCAGCGTTGACCTAGCGGGAGAACGCACAGATACGCAGTATTTT.

V and J are TRBV27 and TRBJ2-7; 9 nucleotides match TRBD2. V shed 4 bases and J 2 bases; nucleotides not matched to a gene: 3. CDR1 and CDR2 from the germline V gene are MNHEY and SMNVEV (reference sequence). The CDR3 length is 14 residues. CDR3 in amino acids: CASSWTSDTYEQYF. Here the CDR3 DNA reads TGTGCCAGCAGTTGGACTAGCGACACCTACGAGCAGTACTTC.

The DNA of the CDR3 is TGTGCCAGCAGTTTAGGGACTTCCCGCACAGATACGCAGTATTTT. Translating gives CASSLGTSRTDTQYF. V and J are TRBV12-3 or TRBV12-4 and TRBJ2-3; TRBD2 is a possible D gene (5 bases). The CDR3 covers 15 residues. The germline V and J ends were trimmed by 1 base and 1 base, with 9 bases remaining between them.

The chain couples TRBV6-6 to TRBJ2-1, with D possibly matching TRBD1 (5 bases). The germline gives CDR1 MNHNY, CDR2 SVGAGI (reference sequence). This CDR3 is built from 14 residues. V was trimmed by 2 bases and J by 6 bases, leaving 11 bases between them. The CDR3 region is CASSYIGVSNEQFF. The CDR3 DNA is TGTGCCAGCAGTTACATAGGGGTTAGCAATGAGCAGTTCTTC.

This clonotype came up a few times. V gene TRBV4-2 combines with J gene TRBJ2-5; possibly TRBD2 for D (6 bases). The CDR3 has 15 residues. The germline V gene has CDR1 LGHNA and CDR2 YNFKEQ. Deletions cut 2 bases from V and 3 bases from J, with 13 bases between. CDR3 loop: CASSQRDLNEETQYF. In DNA form, the CDR3 reads TGTGCCAGCAGCCAAAGGGACTTAAACGAAGAGACCCAGTACTTC.

This clonotype was counted a few times. The chain carries TRBV25-1 and TRBJ2-3; 11 bases fit TRBD2. The CDR3 totals 17 residues. The V gene end was trimmed by 6 bases and the J gene end by 1 base; junction bases not matched to a gene: 9. Germline values: CDR1 MGHDK, CDR2 SYGVNS. DNA of the CDR3: TGTGCCAGCAGCTTGACTAGCGGGAATCGGGGCACAGATACGCAGTATTTT. Its protein product is CASSLTSGNRGTDTQYF.

The V and J genes are TRBV6-6 and TRBJ1-5; 9 bases fit TRBD1. The CDR3 contains 17 residues. The V and J ends lost 6 bases and 2 bases, in that order; junction bases with no gene match: 11. Germline V gene data show CDR1 as MNHNY and CDR2 as SVGAGI (reference sequence). The CDR3 coding sequence is TGTGCCAGCAGCCAAGGGGACAGGGAAATAGGCAATCAGCCCCAGCATTTT. This gives the protein CASSQGDREIGNQPQHF.

V usage is TRBV7-3 and J usage is TRBJ2-7, with D unclear. The CDR3 length is 13 residues. The V gene's germline CDR1 is SGHTA and CDR2 FQGTGA. V lost 2 bases, J lost 5 bases, and 10 bases lay in between. CDR3 amino acids: CASSLYRSHEQYF. The CDR3 nucleotides are TGTGCCAGCAGCTTATACCGGAGCCACGAGCAGTACTTC.

This rearrangement joins TRBV20-1 to TRBJ2-7; D could derive from TRBD1 or TRBD2 (5 bases each). The CDR3 extends over 15 amino acids. V was cut by 2 bases and J by 2 bases, with 16 bases left in between. CDR1 and CDR2 (germline): DFQATT, SNEGSKA (reference sequence). CDR3 in DNA: TGCAGTGCTAGATTCGTGGGACCCAGAACCTACGAGCAGTACTTC. Protein sequence: CSARFVGPRTYEQYF.